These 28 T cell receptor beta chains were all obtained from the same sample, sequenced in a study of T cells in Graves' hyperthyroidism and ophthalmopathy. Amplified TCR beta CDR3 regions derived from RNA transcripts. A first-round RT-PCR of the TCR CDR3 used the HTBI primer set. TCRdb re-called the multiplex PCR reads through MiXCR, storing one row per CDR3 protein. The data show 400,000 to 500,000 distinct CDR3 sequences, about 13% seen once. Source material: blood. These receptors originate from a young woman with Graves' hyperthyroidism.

Here the CDR3 DNA reads TGTGCCAGTAGCATCATTCCCGGGGCCGTCACGGGCTATGGCTACACCTTC. The encoded protein is CASSIIPGAVTGYGYTF. The V gene is TRBV19, the J gene TRBJ1-2, with a weak D call TRBD1 (5 bases). The CDR3 has 17 amino acids. Germline CDR1 is LNHDA and CDR2 is SQIVND (reference sequence). Trimming took 6 bases from V and 4 from J, leaving 24 bases between them.

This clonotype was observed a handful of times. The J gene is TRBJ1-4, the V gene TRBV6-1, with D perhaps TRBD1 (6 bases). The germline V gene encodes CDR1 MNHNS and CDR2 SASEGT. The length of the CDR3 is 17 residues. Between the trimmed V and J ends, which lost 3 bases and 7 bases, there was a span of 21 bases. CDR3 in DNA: TGTGCCAGCAGTGATCCCCCGGGGGGGCTGCCCATTGAAAAACTGTTTTTT. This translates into CASSDPPGGLPIEKLFF.

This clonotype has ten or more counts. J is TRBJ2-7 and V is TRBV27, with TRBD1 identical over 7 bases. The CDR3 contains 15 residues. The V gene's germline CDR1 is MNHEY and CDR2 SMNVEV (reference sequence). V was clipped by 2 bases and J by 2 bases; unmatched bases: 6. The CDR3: CASSLRQGPTYEQYF. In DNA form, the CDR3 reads TGTGCCAGCAGTTTAAGACAGGGCCCGACCTACGAGCAGTACTTC.

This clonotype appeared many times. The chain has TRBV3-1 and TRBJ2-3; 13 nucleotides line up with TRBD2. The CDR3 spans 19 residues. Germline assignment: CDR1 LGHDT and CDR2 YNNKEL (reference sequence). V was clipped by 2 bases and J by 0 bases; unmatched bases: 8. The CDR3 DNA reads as TGTGCCAGCAGCCAATTGCCGGGACTAGCGGGACCAAGCACAGATACGCAGTATTTT. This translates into CASSQLPGLAGPSTDTQYF.

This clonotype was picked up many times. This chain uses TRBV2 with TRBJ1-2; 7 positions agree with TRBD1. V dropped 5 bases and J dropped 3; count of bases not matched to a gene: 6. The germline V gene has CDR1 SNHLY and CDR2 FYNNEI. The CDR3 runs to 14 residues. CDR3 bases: TGTGCCAGCAGTAAGGGGACAGAGGACTATGGCTACACCTTC. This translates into CASSKGTEDYGYTF. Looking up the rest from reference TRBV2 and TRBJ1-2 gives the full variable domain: EPEVTQTPSHQVTQMGQEVILRCVPISNHLYFYWYRQILGQKVEFLVSFYNNEISEKSEIFDDQFSVERPDGSNFTLKIRSTKLEDSAMYFCASSKGTEDYGYTFGSGTRLTVV.

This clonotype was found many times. This CDR3 is CASSLDPSGSWQETQYF. DNA for the CDR3: TGTGCCAGCAGCTTGGATCCTAGCGGGAGTTGGCAAGAGACCCAGTACTTC. The rearrangement links TRBV7-2 to TRBJ2-5, with TRBD2 matching 10 bases. The germline gives CDR1 SGHTA, CDR2 FQGNSA. Trimming took 3 bases from V and 2 from J; bases not matched to a gene: 9. The CDR3 is 17 residues long.

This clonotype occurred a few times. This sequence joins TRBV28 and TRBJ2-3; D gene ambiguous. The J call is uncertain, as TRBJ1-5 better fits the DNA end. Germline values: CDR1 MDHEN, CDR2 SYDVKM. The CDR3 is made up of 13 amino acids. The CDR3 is CASSSNSLDTQHF. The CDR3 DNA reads TGTGCCAGCAGTTCCAACAGTTTGGATACGCAGCATTTT.

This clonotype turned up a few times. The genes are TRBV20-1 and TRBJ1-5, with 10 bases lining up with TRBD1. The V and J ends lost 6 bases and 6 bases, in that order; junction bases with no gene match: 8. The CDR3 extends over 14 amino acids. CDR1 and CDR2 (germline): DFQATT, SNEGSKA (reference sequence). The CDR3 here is CSAPGTGVGQPQHF. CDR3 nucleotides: TGCAGTGCCCCAGGGACAGGGGTCGGTCAGCCCCAGCATTTT.

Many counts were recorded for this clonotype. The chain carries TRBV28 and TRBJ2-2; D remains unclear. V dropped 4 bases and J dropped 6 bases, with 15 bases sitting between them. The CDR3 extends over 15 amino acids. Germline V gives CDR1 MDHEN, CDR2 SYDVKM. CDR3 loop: CASSSVRLSSGELFF. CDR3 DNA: TGTGCCAGCAGTTCCGTTAGGTTGTCGTCCGGGGAGCTGTTTTTT.

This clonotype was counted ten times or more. The CDR3 DNA sequence: TGCAGTGCTAGAGAAAGAGCGGGAGCGAGAGTCAATGAGCAGTTCTTC. Translating it yields CSARERAGARVNEQFF. The gene calls are TRBV20-1 and TRBJ2-1; 8 bases are a match to TRBD2. V was clipped by 0 bases and J by 6 bases; unmatched bases: 10. CDR3 size: 16 residues. Germline V gene data show CDR1 as DFQATT and CDR2 as SNEGSKA (reference sequence).

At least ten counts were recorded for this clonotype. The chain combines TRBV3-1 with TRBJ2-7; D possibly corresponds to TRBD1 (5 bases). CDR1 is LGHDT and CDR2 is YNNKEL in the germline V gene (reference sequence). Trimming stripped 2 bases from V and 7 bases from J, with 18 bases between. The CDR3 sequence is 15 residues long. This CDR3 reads CASSQTQALDGEQYF. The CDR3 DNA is TGTGCCAGCAGCCAAACACAGGCCCTCGATGGGGAGCAGTACTTC.

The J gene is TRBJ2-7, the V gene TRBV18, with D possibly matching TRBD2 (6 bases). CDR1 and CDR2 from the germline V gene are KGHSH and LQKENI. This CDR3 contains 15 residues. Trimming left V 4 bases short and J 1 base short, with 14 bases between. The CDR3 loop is CASSLVRDPSYEQYF. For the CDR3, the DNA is TGTGCCAGCTCACTAGTGCGGGACCCTTCCTACGAGCAGTACTTC.

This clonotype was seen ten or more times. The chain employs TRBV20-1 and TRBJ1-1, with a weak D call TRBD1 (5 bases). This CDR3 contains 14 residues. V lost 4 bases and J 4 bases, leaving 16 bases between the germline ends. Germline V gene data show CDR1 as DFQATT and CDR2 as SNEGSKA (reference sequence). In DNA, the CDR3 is TGCAGTGCTAAAACCGGCGGGGGGAGCACTGAAGCTTTCTTT. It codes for CSAKTGGGSTEAFF.

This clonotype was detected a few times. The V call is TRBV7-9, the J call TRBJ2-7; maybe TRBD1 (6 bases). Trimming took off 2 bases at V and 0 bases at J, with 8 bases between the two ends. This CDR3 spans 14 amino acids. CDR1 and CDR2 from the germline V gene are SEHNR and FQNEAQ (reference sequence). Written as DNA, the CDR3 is TGTGCCAGCAGCTTAAAGGACAGCTCCTACGAGCAGTACTTC. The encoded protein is CASSLKDSSYEQYF.

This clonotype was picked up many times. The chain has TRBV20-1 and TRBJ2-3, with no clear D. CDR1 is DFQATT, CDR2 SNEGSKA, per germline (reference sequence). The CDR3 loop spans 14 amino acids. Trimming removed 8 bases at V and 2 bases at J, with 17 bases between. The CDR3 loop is CSSKRVVITDTQYF. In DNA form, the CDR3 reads TGCAGTTCAAAAAGGGTTGTAATCACAGATACGCAGTATTTT.

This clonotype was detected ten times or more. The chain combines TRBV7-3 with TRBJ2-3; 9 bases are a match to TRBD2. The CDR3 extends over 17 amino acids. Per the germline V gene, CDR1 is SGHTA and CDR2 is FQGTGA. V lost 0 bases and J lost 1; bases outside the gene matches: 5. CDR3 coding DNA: TGTGCCAGCAGCTTAACCCCGGCTAGCGGGGGCACAGATACGCAGTATTTT. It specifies CASSLTPASGGTDTQYF.

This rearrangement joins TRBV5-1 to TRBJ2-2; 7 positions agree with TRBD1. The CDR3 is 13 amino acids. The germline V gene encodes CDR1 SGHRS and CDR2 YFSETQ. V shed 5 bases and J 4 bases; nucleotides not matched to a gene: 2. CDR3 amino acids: CASRTGSTGELFF. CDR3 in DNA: TGCGCCAGCAGGACAGGGTCCACCGGGGAGCTGTTTTTT.

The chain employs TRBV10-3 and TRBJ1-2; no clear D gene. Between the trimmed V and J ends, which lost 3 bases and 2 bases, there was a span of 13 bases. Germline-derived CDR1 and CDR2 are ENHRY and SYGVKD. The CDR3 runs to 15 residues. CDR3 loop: CAISDYGSENYGYTF. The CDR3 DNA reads TGTGCCATCAGTGATTATGGGTCAGAAAACTATGGCTACACCTTC.

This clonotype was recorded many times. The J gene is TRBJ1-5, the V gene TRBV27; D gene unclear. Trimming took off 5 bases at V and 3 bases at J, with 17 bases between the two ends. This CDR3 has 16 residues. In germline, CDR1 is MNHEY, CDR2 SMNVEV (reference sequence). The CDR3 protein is CASSPTRWQNNQPQHF. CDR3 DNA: TGTGCCAGCAGTCCGACAAGGTGGCAGAACAATCAGCCCCAGCATTTT.

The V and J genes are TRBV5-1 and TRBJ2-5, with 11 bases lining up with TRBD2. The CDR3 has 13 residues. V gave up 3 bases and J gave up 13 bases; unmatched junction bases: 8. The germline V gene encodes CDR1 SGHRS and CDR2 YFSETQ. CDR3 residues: CASSSGTSGGRYF. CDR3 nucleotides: TGCGCCAGCAGCTCCGGGACTAGCGGTGGTCGGTACTTC.

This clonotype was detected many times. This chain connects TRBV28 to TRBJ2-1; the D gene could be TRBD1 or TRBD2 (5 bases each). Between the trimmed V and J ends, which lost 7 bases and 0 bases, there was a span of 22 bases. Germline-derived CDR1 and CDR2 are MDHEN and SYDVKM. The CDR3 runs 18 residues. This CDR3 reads CASTTFRSGDPSYNEQFF. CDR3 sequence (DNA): TGTGCCAGCACCACATTCCGTTCCGGGGACCCCTCCTACAATGAGCAGTTCTTC.

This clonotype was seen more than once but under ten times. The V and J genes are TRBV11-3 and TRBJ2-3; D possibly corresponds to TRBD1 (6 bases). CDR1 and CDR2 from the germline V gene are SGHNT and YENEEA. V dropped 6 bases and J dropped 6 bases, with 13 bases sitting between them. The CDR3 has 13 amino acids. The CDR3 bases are TGTGCCAGCAGTCCAAACAGGGTTGATACGCAGTATTTT. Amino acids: CASSPNRVDTQYF. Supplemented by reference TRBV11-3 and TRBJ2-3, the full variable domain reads EAGVVQSPRYKIIEKKQPVAFWCNPISGHNTLYWYLQNLGQGPELLIRYENEEAVDDSQLPKDRFSAERLKGVDSTLKIQPAELGDSAVYLCASSPNRVDTQYFGPGTRLTVL.

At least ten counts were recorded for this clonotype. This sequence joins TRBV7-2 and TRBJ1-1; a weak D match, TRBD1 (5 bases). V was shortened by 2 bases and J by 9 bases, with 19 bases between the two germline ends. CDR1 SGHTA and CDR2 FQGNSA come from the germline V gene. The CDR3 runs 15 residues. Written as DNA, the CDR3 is TGTGCCAGCAGCTTAAAAGTGGGACCCCGCTACAAAGCTTTCTTT. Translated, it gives CASSLKVGPRYKAFF.

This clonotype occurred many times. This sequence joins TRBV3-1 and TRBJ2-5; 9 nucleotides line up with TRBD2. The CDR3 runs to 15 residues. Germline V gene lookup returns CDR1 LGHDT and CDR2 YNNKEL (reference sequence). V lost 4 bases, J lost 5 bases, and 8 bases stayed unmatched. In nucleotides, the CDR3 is TGTGCCAGCAGCCCCTCGGCGGGAGGGGTGGAGACCCAGTACTTC. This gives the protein CASSPSAGGVETQYF.

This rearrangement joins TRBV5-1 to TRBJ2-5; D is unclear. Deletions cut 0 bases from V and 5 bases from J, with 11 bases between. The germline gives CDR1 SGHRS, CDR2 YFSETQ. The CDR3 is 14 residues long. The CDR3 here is CASSLAPSGETQYF. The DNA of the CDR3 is TGCGCCAGCAGCTTGGCCCCTAGTGGTGAGACCCAGTACTTC.

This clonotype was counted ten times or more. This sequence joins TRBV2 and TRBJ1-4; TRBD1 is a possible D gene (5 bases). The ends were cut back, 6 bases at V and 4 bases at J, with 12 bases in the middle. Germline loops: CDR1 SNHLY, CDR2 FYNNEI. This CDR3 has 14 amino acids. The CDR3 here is CASSQRQNNEKLFF. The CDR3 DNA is TGTGCCAGCAGCCAAAGACAGAATAATGAAAAACTGTTTTTT.

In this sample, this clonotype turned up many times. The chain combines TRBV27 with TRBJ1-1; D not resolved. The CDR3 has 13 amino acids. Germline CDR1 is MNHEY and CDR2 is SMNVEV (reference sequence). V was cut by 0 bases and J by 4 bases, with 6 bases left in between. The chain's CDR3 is CASSLSEVTEAFF. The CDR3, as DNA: TGTGCCAGCAGTTTATCGGAGGTCACTGAAGCTTTCTTT.

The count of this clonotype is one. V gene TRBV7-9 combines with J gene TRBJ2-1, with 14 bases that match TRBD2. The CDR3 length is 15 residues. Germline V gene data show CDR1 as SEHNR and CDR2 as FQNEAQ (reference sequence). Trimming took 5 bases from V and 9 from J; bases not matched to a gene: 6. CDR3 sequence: CASSRLAGGPSEQFF. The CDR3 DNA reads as TGTGCCAGCAGCCGACTAGCGGGAGGGCCGAGTGAGCAGTTCTTC.